This T cell receptor (beta chain) stems from a study of shared clonotypes between healthy human individuals. General study findings and limits: Naive CD4 clonotype sharing across several donors was about 5.3%.

Concerning this clone itself: Its target is not known.

Repertoires were generated with immunoSEQ multiplex PCR, while TCRdb's copy carries only in-frame clones and drops some. The sample lists about 2 million clones; 85% to 95% were seen once. Investigators divided CD4+ cells into CD45RA+ naive and CD45RA-negative memory subsets. Between the trimmed V and J ends, which lost 5 bases and 0 bases, there was a span of 12 bases. Germline assignment: CDR1 MNHEY and CDR2 SVGAGI. CDR3 length: 15 residues. This sequence was found in a man between 18 and 29 years old in good health. J is TRBJ2-3 and V is TRBV6-5; no clear D gene. Input material: naive CD4+ T cells sorted from blood. Subset indicated: CD45RA+ positively selected. CDR3 in DNA: TGTGCCAGCAGTACCGTTGGTGCTAGCACAGATACGCAGTATTTT. Protein product: CASSTVGASTDTQYF.